Listed below are T cell receptor beta chains from one sample, sequenced in a study of CD8 T cells in ankylosing spondylitis. TCRdb analysed the 5' RACE reads with MiXCR anew, one entry per CDR3 protein. This sample has around 130,000 distinct CDR3 sequences; 7% occur once, and the top ten carry 12%. Source material: blood, either unsorted or a sorted T cell fraction (not recorded which). These receptors were taken from a male donor with ankylosing spondylitis or in good health (not recorded which). The CDR3 runs from the conserved cysteine through the conserved F or W. The order of the fields is D gene, J gene, V gene, clone size, CDR3 protein, CDR3 DNA. The D gene is left open where the match is weak. Size is stated for part of the rows, as once, few or many counts, or as a class when the clone is expanded.

NA | TRBJ1-1 | TRBV3-1 | many | CASSQEEVRTEAFF | TGTGCCAGCAGCCAAGAAGAGGTACGCACTGAAGCTTTCTTT
NA | TRBJ2-3 | TRBV20-1 | NA | CSAPKDTDTQYF | TGCAGTGCCCCCAAGGACACAGATACGCAGTATTTT
NA | TRBJ2-3 | TRBV28 | many | CASMARGRDTQYF | TGTGCCAGCATGGCCAGGGGACGAGATACGCAGTATTTT
TRBD1 | TRBJ1-4 | TRBV5-1 | many | CASSQGARPLNEKLFF | TGCGCCAGCAGCCAGGGGGCTCGTCCCCTGAATGAAAAACTGTTTTTT
NA | TRBJ2-7 | TRBV5-6 | many | CASRPFRLTYEQYF | TGTGCCAGTAGGCCGTTTAGGCTGACCTACGAGCAGTACTTC
TRBD1 | TRBJ2-5 | TRBV5-1 | many | CASSLEGQGLETQYF | TGCGCCAGCAGCTTGGAGGGACAGGGTCTGGAGACCCAGTACTTC
NA | TRBJ2-7 | TRBV4-2 | few | CASSPGTGSLAGVRGSSYEQYF | TGTGCCAGCAGCCCTGGGACAGGGAGTCTAGCGGGAGTGAGGGGGAGCTCCTACGAGCAGTACTTC
NA | TRBJ1-1 | TRBV12-3/TRBV12-4 | NA | CASSLPWHTEAFF | TGTGCCAGCAGTTTGCCCTGGCACACTGAAGCTTTCTTT
NA | TRBJ2-3 | TRBV5-5 | few | CASSFSQSTDTQYF | TGTGCCAGCAGCTTTTCACAAAGCACAGATACGCAGTATTTT
TRBD1 | TRBJ2-6 | TRBV20-1 | many | CSAEDRGWSGANVLTF | TGCAGTGCTGAAGACAGGGGTTGGTCTGGGGCCAACGTCCTGACTTTC
NA | TRBJ2-2 | TRBV7-9 | NA | CASSPWAGELFF | TGTGCCAGCAGCCCATGGGCAGGGGAGCTGTTTTTT
NA | TRBJ2-5 | TRBV28 | many | CASTLDSPGTQYF | TGTGCCAGCACTTTAGACTCGCCGGGGACCCAGTACTTC
TRBD1 | TRBJ1-5 | TRBV3-1 | many | CASSQNPTGNQPQHF | TGTGCCAGCAGCCAAAACCCGACAGGGAATCAGCCCCAGCATTTT
TRBD1 | TRBJ1-2 | TRBV5-1 | many | CASSMGQGSYGYTF | TGCGCCAGCAGCATGGGACAGGGGAGCTATGGCTACACCTTC
NA | TRBJ2-1 | TRBV5-1 | NA | CASSLRPSGEQFF | TGCGCCAGCAGCTTGAGGCCTTCCGGGGAGCAGTTCTTC
NA | TRBJ2-7 | TRBV29-1 | many | CSVEDIPSYEQYF | TGCAGCGTTGAAGATATTCCATCCTACGAGCAGTACTTC
NA | TRBJ2-2 | TRBV19 | few | CASSISGSTGELFF | TGTGCCAGTAGTATTAGTGGCAGCACCGGGGAGCTGTTTTTT
TRBD2 | TRBJ2-7 | TRBV20-1 | many | CSAPPSGLALEQYF | TGCAGTGCCCCCCCTTCAGGACTAGCGCTCGAGCAGTACTTC
TRBD1 | TRBJ2-1 | TRBV19 | NA | CASSIVTLGQGSYNEQFF | TGTGCCAGTAGTATAGTCACCTTGGGACAGGGCTCCTACAATGAGCAGTTCTTC
TRBD1 | TRBJ2-7 | TRBV18 | many | CASSPQVDRAYEQYF | TGTGCCAGCTCACCACAAGTCGACAGGGCCTACGAGCAGTACTTC
NA | TRBJ1-5 | TRBV12-3/TRBV12-4 | many | CASSLEGDQPQHF | TGTGCCAGCAGCTTAGAAGGAGATCAGCCCCAGCATTTT
TRBD1 | TRBJ2-6 | TRBV28 | many | CASSSQGAGANVLTF | TGTGCCAGCAGTTCCCAGGGGGCTGGGGCCAACGTCCTGACTTTC
NA | TRBJ1-6 | TRBV27 | many | CASSLRSADRIALHF | TGTGCCAGCAGTTTAAGGTCCGCCGACAGGATCGCCCTCCACTTT
NA | TRBJ1-2 | TRBV5-1 | many | CASSPGLGENYGYTF | TGCGCCAGCAGCCCAGGGCTCGGAGAAAACTATGGCTACACCTTC
TRBD1 | TRBJ2-7 | TRBV9 | many | CASSPTGQSYEQYF | TGTGCCAGCAGCCCGACAGGGCAATCCTACGAGCAGTACTTC
NA | TRBJ2-1 | TRBV5-1 | many | CASSFGKGNEQFF | TGCGCCAGCAGCTTTGGGAAGGGCAATGAGCAGTTCTTC
NA | TRBJ2-5 | TRBV20-1 | many | CSARLDRGGYQETQYF | TGCAGTGCTAGACTCGACCGGGGTGGGTACCAAGAGACCCAGTACTTC
NA | TRBJ1-3 | TRBV9 | many | CASSGPEGSTSAGNTIYF | TGTGCCAGCAGCGGGCCCGAAGGGTCAACTTCTGCTGGAAACACCATATATTTT
NA | TRBJ1-5 | TRBV12-3/TRBV12-4 | many | CASSGILSNQPQHF | TGTGCCAGCAGCGGTATCCTCAGCAATCAGCCCCAGCATTTT
TRBD1 | TRBJ2-1 | TRBV7-9 | many | CASSPRTGGNRNEQFF | TGTGCCAGCAGCCCACGGACAGGGGGGAATCGGAATGAGCAGTTCTTC
TRBD2 | TRBJ2-2 | TRBV20-1 | many | CSAPGGNTGELFF | TGCAGTGCGCCGGGGGGTAACACCGGGGAGCTGTTTTTT
NA | TRBJ1-6 | TRBV7-3 | many | CASSLTRTQGSYNSPLHF | TGTGCCAGCAGCTTAACTCGGACACAAGGCTCCTATAATTCACCCCTCCACTTT
NA | TRBJ2-3 | TRBV10-3 | many | CAISDQADTQYF | TGTGCCATCAGTGACCAGGCAGATACGCAGTATTTT